The 11 T cell receptor beta chains below all came from one sample that was sequenced in a study of regulatory T cells in long-lasting Graves disease. The authors built TCR beta libraries using iRepertoire HTBI primers and Arm-PCR of CDR3 regions. A single record per CDR3 protein comes from TCRdb applying MiXCR to the multiplex PCR reads. The sample yields 540,000 or so distinct CDR3 sequences, about 14% seen once. The time point denotes: newly diagnosed GD, antithyroid drugs for less than 3 months. After RNA was extracted from PBMCs, the TCR library was made from it. These data were also filed under a second study, of T cells in Graves' hyperthyroidism and ophthalmopathy.

Sequencing was performed on peripheral blood mononuclear cells (PBMCs), taken at new diagnosis, from a patient treated with antithyroid drugs. These TCRs come from a man aged 30 to 45 with Graves disease.

The rearrangement uses TRBV24-1 and TRBJ2-1; 11 bases agree with TRBD2. The CDR3 has 15 residues. V gave up 4 bases and J gave up 7 bases; unmatched junction bases: 5. Germline CDR1 KGHDR, CDR2 SFDVKD. The CDR3 loop reads CATSEGTSGPNEQFF. The CDR3, as DNA: TGTGCCACCAGTGAGGGGACTAGCGGCCCAAATGAGCAGTTCTTC.

There are a few counts of this clonotype. The chain combines TRBV12-3 or TRBV12-4 with TRBJ2-3; a weak D match, TRBD2 (7 bases). The ends were cut back, 7 bases at V and 1 base at J, with 15 bases in the middle. The CDR3 is 15 residues long. The CDR3 protein is CASTSEGGGTDTQYF. The CDR3, as DNA: TGTGCCAGCACTTCGGAGGGGGGGGGCACAGATACGCAGTATTTT.

This clonotype was seen at least ten times. The V and J genes are TRBV18 and TRBJ1-2, with D uncertain. Germline assignment: CDR1 KGHSH and CDR2 LQKENI. The CDR3 covers 12 residues. Trimming took off 3 bases at V and 5 bases at J, with 7 bases between the two ends. CDR3 nucleotide sequence: TGTGCCAGCTCACCGGACGGTTATGGCTACACCTTC. Translated, it gives CASSPDGYGYTF. Complete variable domain (other parts from reference TRBV18 and TRBJ1-2): NAGVMQNPRHLVRRRGQEARLRCSPMKGHSHVYWYRQLPEEGLKFMVYLQKENIIDESGMPKERFSAEFPKEGPSILRIQQVVRGDSAAYFCASSPDGYGYTFGSGTRLTVV.

This sequence joins TRBV7-9 and TRBJ1-1, with D possibly being TRBD1 (6 bases). The germline CDR1 and CDR2 sequences are SEHNR and FQNEAQ (reference sequence). Between the trimmed V and J ends, which lost 0 bases and 3 bases, there was a span of 11 bases. CDR3 length equals 15 residues. This CDR3 is CASSLAGGVDTEAFF. The CDR3 DNA follows: TGTGCCAGCAGCTTAGCAGGGGGTGTGGACACTGAAGCTTTCTTT.

This clonotype showed up just a few times. The rearrangement joins TRBV29-1 to TRBJ2-1; 7 bases are a match to TRBD1. CDR1 and CDR2 from the germline V gene are SQVTM and ANQGSEA. The CDR3 spans 15 residues. J was trimmed by 8 bases and V by 2 bases; bases with no gene match: 12. The CDR3 protein is CSVEYSDRVTHEQFF. CDR3 bases: TGCAGCGTTGAATACTCCGACAGGGTTACTCATGAGCAGTTCTTC.

The chain employs TRBV5-1 and TRBJ2-7; TRBD2 agrees at 10 bases. Unmatched junction bases numbered 2, after V lost 6 bases and J lost 2 bases. Germline-derived CDR1 and CDR2 are SGHRS and YFSETQ. The CDR3 loop spans 13 amino acids. In DNA, the CDR3 is TGCGCCAGCAATCTAGCGGGAGCCTACGAGCAGTACTTC. Protein: CASNLAGAYEQYF. Full variable domain (outside the CDR3, taken from reference TRBV5-1 and TRBJ2-7): KAGVTQTPRYLIKTRGQQVTLSCSPISGHRSVSWYQQTPGQGLQFLFEYFSETQRNKGNFPGRFSGRQFSNSRSEMNVSTLELGDSALYLCASNLAGAYEQYFGPGTRLTVT.

This clonotype has only a few counts. The CDR3 reads CASSLGQTDTQYF. The CDR3 coding sequence is TGTGCCAGCAGCTTAGGACAGACAGATACGCAGTATTTT. The chain is built from TRBV11-2 and TRBJ2-3, with D tentatively TRBD1 (5 bases). CDR3 length: 13 amino acids. V shed 1 base and J shed 3 bases, with 5 bases lying between them. The germline CDR1 and CDR2 sequences are SGHAT and FQNNGV.

The V gene is TRBV4-2, the J gene TRBJ1-2; no clear D gene. Germline lookup yields CDR1 LGHNA and CDR2 YNFKEQ. This CDR3 has 16 residues. The V end lost 4 bases, the J end lost 2 bases, and 17 bases lay between the germline ends. The chain's CDR3 is CASSPLSERSNYGYTF. CDR3 DNA sequence: TGTGCCAGCAGCCCCCTATCTGAGCGGTCCAACTATGGCTACACCTTC.

This clonotype was seen a handful of times. One end of the junction does not line up with germline, which may come from a read error. The V gene is TRBV10-3, the J gene TRBJ1-1; the match to TRBD1 covers 9 bases. This CDR3 is built from 13 residues. Germline values: CDR1 ENHRY, CDR2 SYGVKD. The CDR3 reads CAISGDRATEAFF. In DNA form, the CDR3 reads TGTGCCATAAGTGGGGACAGGGCCACTGAAGCTTTCTTT.

This clonotype has just a few counts. The V gene is TRBV6-4, the J gene TRBJ2-7; TRBD1 is a possible D gene (5 bases). The CDR3 spans 12 residues. Trimming removed 11 bases at V and 5 bases at J, with 16 bases between. Germline loops: CDR1 MRHNA, CDR2 SNTAGT. The CDR3 DNA sequence: TGTGCCCCCGGCAGGGTAAGCGACGAGCAGTACTTC. Translating it yields CAPGRVSDEQYF.

This clonotype showed up just a few times. V is TRBV24-1 and J is TRBJ2-7; a weak D match, TRBD1 (5 bases). CDR1 is KGHDR, CDR2 SFDVKD, per germline. The V and J ends lost 10 bases and 3 bases respectively, with 15 bases between them. The CDR3 loop spans 13 amino acids. The CDR3 protein is CATSGRVNYEQYF. The CDR3 DNA follows: TGTGCCACTTCCGGCAGGGTCAACTACGAGCAGTACTTC.